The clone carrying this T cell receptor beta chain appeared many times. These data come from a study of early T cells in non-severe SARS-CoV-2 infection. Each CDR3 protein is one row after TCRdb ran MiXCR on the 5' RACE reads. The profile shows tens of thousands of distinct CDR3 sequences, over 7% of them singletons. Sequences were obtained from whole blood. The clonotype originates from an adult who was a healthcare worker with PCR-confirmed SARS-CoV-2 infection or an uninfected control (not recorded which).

CDR3: CASSPAETVLSGNTIYF. The CDR3 DNA reads TGTGCCAGCAGCCCCGCCGAGACGGTCCTCTCTGGAAACACCATATATTTT. V gene TRBV4-2 combines with J gene TRBJ1-3; D gene unclear. CDR1 is LGHNA and CDR2 is YNFKEQ in the germline V gene. CDR3 length: 17 amino acids. The V end lost 4 bases, the J end lost 0 bases, and 16 bases lay between the germline ends.